This T cell receptor (beta chain) was captured in a study of T cells in Graves' hyperthyroidism and ophthalmopathy. Study context: Any treatment followed the collection of peripheral blood at initial diagnosis. General study points: Classification by a 13 V-J model distinguished ophthalmopathy from stable hyperthyroidism. Most thyroid clonotypes expanded above 0.001 were also detected in blood.

The TCR beta CDR3 regions underwent amplification using RNA transcripts as the source. The HTBI primer set served for first-round RT-PCR of the TCR CDR3. MiXCR was run by TCRdb on the multiplex PCR reads, yielding one entry per CDR3 protein. Among some 530,000 distinct CDR3 sequences listed, less than 25% were seen once. Not enrolled were patients with uncontrolled infection, other autoimmune disease, pregnancy or lactation. Worth noting for this clonotype: Its specificity is not known.

V lost 3 bases, J lost 4 bases, and 4 bases stayed unmatched. Per the germline V gene, CDR1 is MDHEN and CDR2 is SYDVKM. This CDR3 is built from 15 residues. The clonotype was recovered from a woman in her 70s with Graves' ophthalmopathy. The sequenced sample was blood. The V gene is TRBV28, the J gene TRBJ2-1; 9 nucleotides align to TRBD1. The CDR3 coding sequence is TGTGCCAGCAGTTTTGGGGGACAGGGTTACAATGAGCAGTTCTTC. Its translation: CASSFGGQGYNEQFF.